The clone carrying this TCR beta chain turned up a few times. The sample is drawn from a study of shared clonotypes between healthy human individuals. Clones were read by immunoSEQ multiplex PCR, and TCRdb kept only the in-frame ones, dropping some. Of fewer than 3 million clones detected, 80% to 95% appear once; the ten largest clones hold approximately 0.39%. This CDR3 is built from 15 residues. Germline V lookup: CDR1 KGHSH, CDR2 LQKENI. The V and J ends lost 10 bases and 2 bases respectively, with 17 bases between them. V is TRBV18 and J is TRBJ2-2; D is uncertain. Input material: naive CD4+ T cells from PBMCs. Noted subset: CD45RA+ positively selected. The receptor's source is a young man in good health. Some clones in this sample may be carry-over from other donors' samples. This CDR3 is CATPAGLVNTGELFF. The DNA for the CDR3 is TGTGCCACCCCGGCCGGGCTAGTCAACACCGGGGAGCTGTTTTTT.